The 9 T cell receptor beta chains below all came from one sample that was sequenced in a study of T cells in Graves' hyperthyroidism and ophthalmopathy. Amplified TCR beta CDR3 regions came from RNA transcripts. Primed by the HTBI set, a first-round RT-PCR was run on the TCR CDR3. TCRdb re-called the multiplex PCR reads with MiXCR, one entry per CDR3 protein. The sample lists 350,000 or so distinct CDR3 sequences, approximately 18% occurring once. Source material: blood. All receptors derive from a middle-aged woman with Graves' ophthalmopathy.

Ten or more counts support this clonotype. J is TRBJ1-1 and V is TRBV27, with a weak D call TRBD1 (6 bases). The CDR3 extends over 13 amino acids. Looked up from germline, CDR1 is MNHEY and CDR2 is SMNVEV (reference sequence). The V gene lost 2 bases and the J gene lost 4 bases, with 8 bases spanning the gap. In DNA form, the CDR3 reads TGTGCCAGCAGTTTACTAGGGGGCACTGAAGCTTTCTTT. Protein: CASSLLGGTEAFF.

In the case of this clonotype: A much larger clone lies a single base off, so this may be a read error. This rearrangement joins TRBV12-3 or TRBV12-4 to TRBJ2-1; 12 bases match TRBD2. The CDR3 totals 17 residues. Trimming removed 5 bases from V and 3 bases from J; junction bases left unmatched: 8. The CDR3 region is CASSPETSGSGYNEQFF. For the CDR3, the DNA is TGTGCCAGCAGTCCCGAGACTAGCGGGAGCGGCTACAATGAGCAGTTCTTC.

This clonotype was seen at least ten times. The chain has TRBV11-2 and TRBJ1-1; a possible D gene is TRBD1 (5 bases). The CDR3 length is 13 residues. With 3 bases removed from V and 3 bases from J, the gap between germline ends came to 8 bases. Germline V gene sequence: CDR1 SGHAT, CDR2 FQNNGV. For the CDR3, the DNA is TGTGCCAGCAGCTTCGGGACCGACACTGAAGCTTTCTTT. As protein: CASSFGTDTEAFF. The full variable domain, rest sourced from reference TRBV11-2 and TRBJ1-1, is EAGVAQSPRYKIIEKRQSVAFWCNPISGHATLYWYQQILGQGPKLLIQFQNNGVVDDSQLPKDRFSAERLKGVDSTLKIQPAKLEDSAVYLCASSFGTDTEAFFGQGTRLTVV.

This clonotype was recorded at least ten times. The chain recombines TRBV28 with TRBJ2-7; the match to TRBD1 covers 8 bases. This CDR3 is built from 15 residues. Trimming at V came to 0 bases and at J to 2 bases, leaving 3 bases not matched to a gene. The germline V gene encodes CDR1 MDHEN and CDR2 SYDVKM. The CDR3 sequence: CASSLWDRAAYEQYF. CDR3 nucleotides: TGTGCCAGCAGTTTATGGGACAGGGCCGCCTACGAGCAGTACTTC.

The chain has TRBV28 and TRBJ2-5; 8 bases line up with TRBD1. With V trimmed by 6 bases and J by 3 bases, 9 bases remained unmatched. This CDR3 spans 15 amino acids. Germline V CDR1 and CDR2: MDHEN, SYDVKM. The CDR3: CASSPPGQAEETQYF. CDR3 DNA: TGTGCCAGCAGCCCCCCGGGACAGGCAGAAGAGACCCAGTACTTC.

This clonotype was seen more than once but under ten times. The rearrangement uses TRBV5-1 and TRBJ2-3; 8 positions agree with TRBD2. Germline CDR1 reads SGHRS; CDR2 reads YFSETQ. V was clipped by 7 bases and J by 5 bases; unmatched bases: 6. The CDR3 has 13 amino acids. In DNA, the CDR3 is TGCGCCAGCGTAGCGGGACGGGGAGATACGCAGTATTTT. Encoded protein: CASVAGRGDTQYF.

The J gene is TRBJ2-5, the V gene TRBV28; D not certain. Germline V gives CDR1 MDHEN, CDR2 SYDVKM. The V gene lost 5 bases and the J gene lost 3 bases, with 19 bases spanning the gap. The length of the CDR3 is 16 residues. The CDR3 protein is CASSSVVSGFEETQYF. Here the CDR3 DNA reads TGTGCCAGCAGTAGTGTGGTGTCGGGTTTTGAAGAGACCCAGTACTTC.

This clonotype was seen at least ten times. Being one base from a much bigger clone, this may be a read error. The chain has TRBV10-1 and TRBJ2-7; 9 positions agree with TRBD1. The CDR3 is 15 amino acids. Germline CDR1 is WNHNN and CDR2 is SYGVQD (reference sequence). V shed 6 bases, J shed 4 bases, and the junction held 10 bases outside the gene matches. The CDR3 DNA follows: TGCGCCAGCAGGCAGGACAGGGGTGGTTCTTACGAGCAGTACTTC. It codes for CASRQDRGGSYEQYF.

There are many counts of this clonotype. DNA for the CDR3: TGTGCCAGTAGTATAGGACAGGGAAGCAATCAGCCCCAGCATTTT. Protein: CASSIGQGSNQPQHF. The chain is built from TRBV19 and TRBJ1-5, with 7 bases aligning to TRBD1. Germline-derived CDR1 and CDR2 are LNHDA and SQIVND (reference sequence). This CDR3 has 15 residues. V was clipped by 1 base and J by 1 base; unmatched bases: 1.